Listed here are 25 T cell receptor beta chains from one sample, sequenced in a study of radiation and T cells in renal cell carcinoma. The repertoire was sequenced with immunoSEQ multiplex PCR; TCRdb's copy has only in-frame clones and lacks some. The sample records around 130,000 clones, 85% to 90% being singletons. Sample time point: blood 2 weeks post-SBRT. Treatment defined: 15 Gy SBRT to primary tumor, nephrectomy 4 weeks later. This sample comprised blood, obtained from a patient whose treatment included radiotherapy and nephrectomy. These receptors were taken from a woman aged 70 to 79 with renal cell carcinoma.

This clone was counted between two and nine times. The chain employs TRBV20-1 and TRBJ1-1; the D is unclear. CDR3 length equals 8 residues. V was trimmed by 3 bases and J by 11 bases, leaving 4 bases between them. Per germline, CDR1 DFQATT and CDR2 SNEGSKA (reference sequence). The CDR3 protein is CSASMAFF. In nucleotides, the CDR3 is TGCAGTGCTAGTATGGCTTTCTTT.

The CDR3 DNA is TGTGCCAGCAGCTTAGGGGGGAACTATGGCTACACCTTC. Its translation is CASSLGGNYGYTF. The chain couples TRBV7-2 to TRBJ1-2, with D tentatively TRBD1 (5 bases). This CDR3 region has 13 residues. The germline gives CDR1 SGHTA, CDR2 FQGNSA. Trimming shortened V by 1 base and J by 2 bases, and 5 bases separated the two germline ends.

This chain uses TRBV30 with TRBJ2-7; 8 nucleotides match TRBD2. Looked up from germline, CDR1 is GTSNPN and CDR2 is SVGIG (reference sequence). This CDR3 comprises 14 residues. V shed 6 bases, J shed 3 bases, and the junction held 10 bases outside the gene matches. CDR3 residues: CACKGGTSNYEQYF. For the CDR3, the DNA is TGTGCCTGCAAGGGGGGGACTAGTAACTACGAGCAGTACTTC.

The chain combines TRBV30 with TRBJ1-1, with a tentative D call TRBD1 (5 bases). The V gene lost 8 bases and the J gene lost 1 base, with 8 bases spanning the gap. CDR1 GTSNPN and CDR2 SVGIG come from the germline V gene (reference sequence). This CDR3 spans 11 amino acids. CDR3 DNA: TGTGCCGGGGGGGGGAACACTGAAGCTTTCTTT. It is translated as CAGGGNTEAFF.

The chain has TRBV4-1 and TRBJ2-7, with 11 nucleotides matching TRBD2. Trimming cost V 3 bases and J 6 bases; bases outside gene matches: 10. The CDR3 has 16 residues. CDR1 and CDR2 (germline): MGHRA, YSYEKL. CDR3 residues: CASSHFSTSGEGEQYF. In nucleotides, the CDR3 is TGCGCCAGCAGCCACTTCTCGACTAGCGGGGAGGGCGAGCAGTACTTC.

The chain combines TRBV7-2 with TRBJ2-2; unclear D gene. With 5 bases removed from V and 3 bases from J, the gap between germline ends came to 10 bases. Looked up from germline, CDR1 is SGHTA and CDR2 is FQGNSA. The CDR3 extends over 14 amino acids. The CDR3 nucleotides read TGTGCCAGCAGCAAACGTAGGGACACCGGGGAGCTGTTTTTT. Translated: CASSKRRDTGELFF.

This clone was observed a handful of times. The chain recombines TRBV4-2 with TRBJ2-5, with TRBD1 as a possible D gene (6 bases). The ends were cut back, 4 bases at V and 3 bases at J, with 15 bases in the middle. From germline, CDR1 is LGHNA and CDR2 YNFKEQ. This CDR3 contains 15 residues. CDR3 bases: TGTGCCAGCAGCCGAAACCTAGCAGGGGAAGAGACCCAGTACTTC. It translates to CASSRNLAGEETQYF.

For the CDR3, the DNA is TGTGCCAGCAGCTTAGTTTCGAGCTTAGGGCAGTACTTC. The encoded protein is CASSLVSSLGQYF. This rearrangement joins TRBV7-9 to TRBJ2-7, with unresolved D. This CDR3 is built from 13 residues. The germline gives CDR1 SEHNR, CDR2 FQNEAQ (reference sequence). V was trimmed by 1 base and J by 9 bases, leaving 13 bases between them.

The V call is TRBV7-9, the J call TRBJ1-2, with 7 bases aligning to TRBD1. V was pared by 6 bases and J by 3 bases, with 10 bases of the junction left unmatched. This CDR3 has 15 amino acids. CDR1 is SEHNR, CDR2 FQNEAQ, per germline (reference sequence). Written as DNA, the CDR3 is TGTGCCAGCAGTCTCACAAGACAGGGCGACTATGGCTACACCTTC. It specifies CASSLTRQGDYGYTF.

The V call is TRBV6-5, the J call TRBJ1-5; D is ambiguous. The CDR3 has 15 residues. Looked up from germline, CDR1 is MNHEY and CDR2 is SVGAGI. Trimming took 0 bases from V and 7 from J, leaving 13 bases between them. This CDR3 reads CASSYSMAGRQPQHF. The CDR3 DNA follows: TGTGCCAGCAGTTACTCGATGGCAGGTCGGCAGCCCCAGCATTTT.

There are a few counts of this clone. This sequence joins TRBV29-1 and TRBJ1-1; no reliable D call. V was pared by 4 bases and J by 6 bases, with 6 bases between. CDR1 and CDR2 from the germline V gene are SQVTM and ANQGSEA. This CDR3 comprises 10 residues. The chain's CDR3 is CSVGKPEAFF. In nucleotides, the CDR3 is TGCAGCGTTGGCAAACCTGAAGCTTTCTTT.

The rearrangement joins TRBV2 to TRBJ1-2; TRBD1 agrees at 8 bases. This CDR3 has 15 residues. In germline, CDR1 is SNHLY, CDR2 FYNNEI. Unmatched junction bases numbered 10, after V lost 7 bases and J lost 3 bases. The CDR3 protein is CASNPGTGGHYGYTF. The DNA of the CDR3 is TGTGCCAGCAATCCCGGGACAGGTGGCCACTATGGCTACACCTTC.

This rearrangement joins TRBV5-1 to TRBJ2-2; D is perhaps TRBD2 (6 bases). Germline loops: CDR1 SGHRS, CDR2 YFSETQ. The CDR3 totals 16 residues. Trimming removed 2 bases from V and 1 base from J, with 12 bases in between. CDR3 residues: CASSFAGGRNTGELFF. As DNA, the CDR3 is TGCGCCAGCAGCTTCGCCGGGGGTCGGAACACCGGGGAGCTGTTTTTT.

Written as DNA, the CDR3 is TGTGCCAGCAGCTTAGCGGGGAACTTGGATACGCAGTATTTT. Its translation is CASSLAGNLDTQYF. The chain employs TRBV7-9 and TRBJ2-3, with unresolved D. Per the germline V gene, CDR1 is SEHNR and CDR2 is FQNEAQ (reference sequence). V lost 0 bases and J 6 bases, leaving 10 bases between the germline ends. There are 14 residues in the CDR3.

This clone was recorded only once. V usage is TRBV7-2 and J usage is TRBJ2-5; D is perhaps TRBD2 (5 bases). The CDR3 extends over 14 amino acids. Germline values: CDR1 SGHTA, CDR2 FQGNSA. V shed 1 base and J shed 3 bases, with 9 bases lying between them. Written as DNA, the CDR3 is TGTGCCAGCAGCTTAGATAGCGTGAAAGAGACCCAGTACTTC. It specifies CASSLDSVKETQYF.

In this sample, this clone turned up once. CDR3 nucleotide sequence: TGCGCCAGCTCCCTAAGCGGCTACGAGCAGTACTTC. It translates to CASSLSGYEQYF. The gene calls are TRBV10-2 and TRBJ2-7; D may be TRBD2 (5 bases). V was cut by 8 bases and J by 3 bases, with 11 bases left in between. CDR3 size: 12 residues. From germline, CDR1 is WSHSY and CDR2 SAAADI.

The chain joins TRBV5-1 to TRBJ1-1; 7 nucleotides line up with TRBD1. V trimming: 5 bases; J trimming: 4 bases; junction bases outside the gene matches: 8. Germline values: CDR1 SGHRS, CDR2 YFSETQ. This CDR3 has 14 residues. The CDR3 nucleotides are TGCGCCAGCAGTAGCCGGGACAGTGGCACTGAAGCTTTCTTT. Translated: CASSSRDSGTEAFF.

As for this clone: Other DNA variants within this sample encode the same CDR3. The CDR3 sequence: CASSEGGRGTEAFF. The CDR3 nucleotides are TGTGCCAGCAGTGAAGGGGGGCGAGGGACTGAAGCTTTCTTT. This chain links TRBV6-4 with TRBJ1-1, with D tentatively TRBD1 (6 bases). The CDR3 is 14 amino acids. V was shortened by 3 bases and J by 5 bases, with 13 bases between the two germline ends. Germline values: CDR1 MRHNA, CDR2 SNTAGT.

This rearrangement joins TRBV25-1 to TRBJ2-5; TRBD1 matches at 10 bases. The CDR3 runs 17 residues. The V and J ends lost 5 bases and 3 bases, in that order; junction bases with no gene match: 12. Germline CDR1 reads MGHDK; CDR2 reads SYGVNS. CDR3: CASSPLGQGVGEETQYF. The CDR3 coding sequence is TGTGCCAGCAGTCCCCTAGGACAGGGGGTAGGAGAAGAGACCCAGTACTTC.

This clone was picked up a small number of times. The chain has TRBV10-3 and TRBJ1-1, with unresolved D. V lost 3 bases and J 0 bases, leaving 5 bases between the germline ends. This CDR3 comprises 13 residues. Germline CDR1 reads ENHRY; CDR2 reads SYGVKD. In DNA form, the CDR3 reads TGTGCCATCAGTGACGCCCTGAACACTGAAGCTTTCTTT. This codes for CAISDALNTEAFF.

DNA of the CDR3: TGTGCCAGCAGCGTAGTAGGAGGGATAGAGACCCAGTACTTC. This codes for CASSVVGGIETQYF. The chain uses TRBV9 and TRBJ2-5, with D possibly TRBD2 on 6 matching bases. From germline, CDR1 is SGDLS and CDR2 YYNGEE. V was clipped by 0 bases and J by 4 bases, with 10 bases between them. CDR3 length: 14 amino acids.

The chain uses TRBV30 and TRBJ2-1, with 9 bases aligning to TRBD1. The CDR3 spans 15 residues. With V trimmed by 4 bases and J by 8 bases, 12 bases remained unmatched. Per the germline V gene, CDR1 is GTSNPN and CDR2 is SVGIG (reference sequence). CDR3 coding DNA: TGTGCCTGGAATAGGGGGACAGGGAACTATGATGAGCAGTTCTTC. It specifies CAWNRGTGNYDEQFF.

The rearrangement uses TRBV18 and TRBJ2-3; tentative D call: TRBD1 (6 bases). The CDR3 contains 15 residues. V lost 2 bases to trimming and J lost 0 bases, with 9 bases between them. CDR1 KGHSH and CDR2 LQKENI come from the germline V gene. The CDR3 DNA is TGTGCCAGCTCACCAGGGGGCCCTAGCACAGATACGCAGTATTTT. It yields the protein CASSPGGPSTDTQYF.

This chain joins TRBV7-2 and TRBJ2-6; D not resolved. Germline lookup yields CDR1 SGHTA and CDR2 FQGNSA. The V end was cut by 2 bases, the J end by 4 bases, with 9 bases between. This CDR3 is built from 15 residues. In nucleotides, the CDR3 is TGTGCCAGCAGCTTACTCCTATCGGGGGCCAACGTCCTGACTTTC. Amino acids: CASSLLLSGANVLTF. The full variable domain, in which reference TRBV7-2 and TRBJ2-6 provide the parts outside the CDR3, is GAGVSQSPSNKVTEKGKDVELRCDPISGHTALYWYRQSLGQGLEFLIYFQGNSAPDKSGLPSDRFSAERTGGSVSTLTIQRTQQEDSAVYLCASSLLLSGANVLTFGAGSRLTVL.

The genes are TRBV27 and TRBJ2-3, with D perhaps matching TRBD1 (6 bases). Trimming took 1 base from V and 3 from J, leaving 11 bases between them. The CDR3 extends over 15 amino acids. Germline lookup yields CDR1 MNHEY and CDR2 SMNVEV (reference sequence). This chain's CDR3 is CASSLYRVVTDTQYF. The CDR3 nucleotides read TGTGCCAGCAGTTTATACAGGGTTGTGACAGATACGCAGTATTTT.